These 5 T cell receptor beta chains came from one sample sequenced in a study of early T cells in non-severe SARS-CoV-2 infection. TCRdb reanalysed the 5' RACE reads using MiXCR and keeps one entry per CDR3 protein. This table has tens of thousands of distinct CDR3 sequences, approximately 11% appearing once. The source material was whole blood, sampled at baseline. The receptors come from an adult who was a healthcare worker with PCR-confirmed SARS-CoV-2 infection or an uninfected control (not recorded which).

CDR3 DNA: TGCAGTGCTAGGCAGGGTAGCGGCTACGAGCAGTACTTC. Protein product: CSARQGSGYEQYF. This chain links TRBV20-1 with TRBJ2-7; possibly TRBD2 for D (6 bases). Per germline, CDR1 DFQATT and CDR2 SNEGSKA (reference sequence). The ends were cut back, 3 bases at V and 3 bases at J, with 12 bases in the middle. This CDR3 comprises 13 residues.

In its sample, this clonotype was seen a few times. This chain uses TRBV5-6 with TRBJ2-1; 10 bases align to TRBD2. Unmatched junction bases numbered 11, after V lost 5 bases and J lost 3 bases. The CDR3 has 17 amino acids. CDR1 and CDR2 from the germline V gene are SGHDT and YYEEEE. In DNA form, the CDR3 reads TGTGCCAGCAGGTCCCTCAGCGGGGGGGCCCTCTACAATGAGCAGTTCTTC. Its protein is CASRSLSGGALYNEQFF.

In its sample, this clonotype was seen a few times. The CDR3 bases are TGCAGTGCTAGCCCGGGGGCTGGAAACACCATATATTTT. Translated: CSASPGAGNTIYF. V usage is TRBV20-1 and J usage is TRBJ1-3; possible D gene TRBD1, 5 bases. The germline gives CDR1 DFQATT, CDR2 SNEGSKA (reference sequence). The CDR3 spans 13 residues. V was shortened by 3 bases and J by 2 bases, with 8 bases between the two germline ends.

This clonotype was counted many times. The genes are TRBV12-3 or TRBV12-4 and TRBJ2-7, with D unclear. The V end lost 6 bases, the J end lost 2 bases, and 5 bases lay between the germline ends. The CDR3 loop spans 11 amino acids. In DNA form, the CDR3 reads TGTGCCAGCAGCTCCCCCTACGAGCAGTACTTC. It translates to CASSSPYEQYF.

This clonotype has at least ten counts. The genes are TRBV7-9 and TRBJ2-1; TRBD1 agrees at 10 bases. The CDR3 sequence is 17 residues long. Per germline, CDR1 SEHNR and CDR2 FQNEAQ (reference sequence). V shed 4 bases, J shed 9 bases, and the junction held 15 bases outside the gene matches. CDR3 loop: CASSSIPGQGKYTEQFF. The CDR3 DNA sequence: TGTGCCAGCAGCTCCATCCCGGGACAGGGGAAGTATACTGAGCAGTTCTTC.